The rows below give T cell receptor beta chains drawn from one sample of a study of cytomegalovirus exposure and HLA in healthy donors. Assay used: immunoSEQ multiplex PCR; TCRdb lists only in-frame clones, some missing. The sample holds some 140,000 clones, 65% to 85% seen once. Sample: PBMCs. The receptors originated from a man aged 18 to 29 in good health and CMV-seronegative. The CDR3 runs from the conserved cysteine through the conserved F or W. D genes are given only for firm matches. Not every row has a clone size; where given, it reads once, few, many or a size class.

.	TRBD1	TRBV2	TRBJ2-4	TGTGCCAGCAGTGTAAGGAGCACAGGGGCCGGCGGTCTGGCCAAAAACATTCAGTACTTC	CASSVRSTGAGGLAKNIQYF
.	TRBD2	TRBV6-4	TRBJ2-2	TGTGCCAGCAGTGCGGCGGGGGGCGACACCGGGGAGCTGTTTTTT	CASSAAGGDTGELFF
.	TRBD1	TRBV10-1	TRBJ1-1	TGCGCCAGCACCGGACAGGGGGCAGTTGACACTGAAGCTTTCTTT	CASTGQGAVDTEAFF
few	TRBD2	TRBV5-1	TRBJ2-2	TGCGCCAGCAGCTACAGCCCGGGGGGAGGCGCCGGGGAGCTGTTTTTT	CASSYSPGGGAGELFF
.	.	TRBV11-3	TRBJ2-5	TGTGCCAGCAGCTTAGATATGGAGACCCAGTACTTC	CASSLDMETQYF
few	.	TRBV28	TRBJ2-3	TGTGCCAGCAGTACGCAGGGGAAAGATACGCAGTATTTT	CASSTQGKDTQYF
.	TRBD2	TRBV4-3	TRBJ2-5	TGCGCCAGCAGCCTAAGTGGGCTAGCGGGGGGGCCACAAGAGACCCAGTACTTC	CASSLSGLAGGPQETQYF
.	TRBD1	TRBV27	TRBJ2-1	TGTGCCAGCAGTTTAAGGGACAGGGGACCCTACAATGAGCAGTTCTTC	CASSLRDRGPYNEQFF
few	.	TRBV10-3	TRBJ2-7	TGTGCCATCAGTGTAGAAGTAGTCCACGAGCAGTACTTC	CAISVEVVHEQYF
.	TRBD1	TRBV7-9	TRBJ1-2	TGTGCCAGCAGCGCGTGGGACAGCCAGCAGGTCGGCTACACCTTC	CASSAWDSQQVGYTF
.	TRBD1	TRBV6-1	TRBJ1-2	TGTGCCAGCAGTGGCGGGACAGTCGCTAACTATGGCTACACCTTC	CASSGGTVANYGYTF
few	.	TRBV27	TRBJ1-3	TGTGCCAGCAGCCCCGGGTTGGGAGTGCCCCCAAACACCATATATTTT	CASSPGLGVPPNTIYF
.	TRBD1	TRBV7-9	TRBJ1-2	TGTGCCAGCAGCGAATCCCCCCTGTGGACAGGGGTTACGTATGGCTACACCTTC	CASSESPLWTGVTYGYTF
.	TRBD1	TRBV4-1	TRBJ1-5	TGCGCCAGCAGCCCAGGGACAGTGCAGCCCCAGCATTTT	CASSPGTVQPQHF
.	.	TRBV5-1	TRBJ2-5	TGCGCCAGCAGGGAGTTTAGAGGTCAAGAGACCCAGTACTTC	CASREFRGQETQYF
.	.	TRBV28	TRBJ1-2	TGTGCCAGCAGCCCTGCACACTCTAGGTTCGACTATGGCTACACCTTC	CASSPAHSRFDYGYTF
few	.	TRBV2	TRBJ2-4	TGTGCCAGCAGTGACGGGATAGCCAAAAACATTCAGTACTTC	CASSDGIAKNIQYF
.	TRBD1	TRBV18	TRBJ2-7	TGTGCCAGCTCACCGGACAGGGAGAGCTCCTACGAGCAGTACTTC	CASSPDRESSYEQYF
once	.	TRBV2	TRBJ2-1	TGTGCCAGCAACGTTCGGAGAGGTCAACAGTTCTTC	CASNVRRGQQFF
.	.	TRBV2	TRBJ2-3	TGTGCCGCCGACACAGTTACCCAGAGTGGGACAGATACGCAGTATTTT	CAADTVTQSGTDTQYF
.	TRBD1	TRBV6-7	TRBJ2-2	TGTGCCAGCAGTGTTAACAGGGGTGGGGCCGGGGAGCTGTTTTTT	CASSVNRGGAGELFF
.	.	TRBV6-5	TRBJ1-1	TGTGCCAGCAGTCGAAACGGACAGTCCTTCTCTGAAGCTTTCTTT	CASSRNGQSFSEAFF
.	.	TRBV11-2	TRBJ1-3	TGTGCCAGCAGCTTAGCAGCTGGGGGGGACGGAAACACCATATATTTT	CASSLAAGGDGNTIYF